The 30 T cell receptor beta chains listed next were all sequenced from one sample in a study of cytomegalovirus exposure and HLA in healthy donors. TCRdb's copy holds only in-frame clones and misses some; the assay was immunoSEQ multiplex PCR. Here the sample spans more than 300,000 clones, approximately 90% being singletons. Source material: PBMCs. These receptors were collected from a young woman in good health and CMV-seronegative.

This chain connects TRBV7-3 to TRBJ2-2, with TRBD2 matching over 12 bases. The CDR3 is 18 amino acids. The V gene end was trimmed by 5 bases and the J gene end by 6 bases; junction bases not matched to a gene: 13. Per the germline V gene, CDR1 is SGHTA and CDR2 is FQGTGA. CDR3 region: CASSPQPSGRAGSGELFF. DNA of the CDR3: TGTGCCAGCAGCCCCCAACCTAGCGGGAGGGCCGGTTCCGGGGAGCTGTTTTTT.

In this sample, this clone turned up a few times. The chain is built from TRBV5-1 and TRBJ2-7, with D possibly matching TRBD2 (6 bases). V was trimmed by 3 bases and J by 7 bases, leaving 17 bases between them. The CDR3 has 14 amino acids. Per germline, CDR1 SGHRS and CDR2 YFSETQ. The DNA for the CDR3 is TGCGCCAGCAGCTGGCCAATTGACAGCGGGGAGCAGTACTTC. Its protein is CASSWPIDSGEQYF.

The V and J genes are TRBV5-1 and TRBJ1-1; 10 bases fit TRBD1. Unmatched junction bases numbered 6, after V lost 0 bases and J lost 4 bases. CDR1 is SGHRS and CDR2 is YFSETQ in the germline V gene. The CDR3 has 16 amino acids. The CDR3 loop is CASSLAATGGTTEAFF. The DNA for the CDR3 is TGCGCCAGCAGCTTGGCAGCGACAGGGGGCACCACTGAAGCTTTCTTT.

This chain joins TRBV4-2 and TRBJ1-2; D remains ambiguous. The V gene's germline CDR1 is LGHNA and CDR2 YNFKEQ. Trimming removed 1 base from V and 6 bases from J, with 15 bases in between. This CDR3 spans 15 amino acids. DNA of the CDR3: TGTGCCAGCAGCCAAGGCGCCCGGCCCGGGAATGGCTACACCTTC. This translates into CASSQGARPGNGYTF.

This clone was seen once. CDR3: CASSGTAAGQGLNEQFF. As DNA, the CDR3 is TGCGCCAGCAGCGGCACGGCGGCGGGACAGGGCTTGAATGAGCAGTTCTTC. The chain joins TRBV5-1 to TRBJ2-1, with 9 bases matching TRBD1. With 4 bases clipped from V and 7 bases from J, the junction kept 15 bases outside the gene matches. The CDR3 has 17 residues. From germline, CDR1 is SGHRS and CDR2 YFSETQ.

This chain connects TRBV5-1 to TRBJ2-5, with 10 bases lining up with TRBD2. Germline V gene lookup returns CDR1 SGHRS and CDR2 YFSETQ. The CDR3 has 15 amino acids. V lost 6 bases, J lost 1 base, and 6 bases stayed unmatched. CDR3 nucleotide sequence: TGCGCCAGCAAGCGGGCTAGCGGGGGCCAAGAGACCCAGTACTTC. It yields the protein CASKRASGGQETQYF.

The CDR3 is CASSEQGLNTEAFF. The CDR3 nucleotides read TGCGCCAGCAGCGAGCAGGGTTTGAACACTGAAGCTTTCTTT. The chain links TRBV5-1 to TRBJ1-1, with D perhaps matching TRBD1 (5 bases). V was shortened by 4 bases and J by 0 bases, with 10 bases between the two germline ends. This CDR3 has 14 residues. The germline V gene encodes CDR1 SGHRS and CDR2 YFSETQ.

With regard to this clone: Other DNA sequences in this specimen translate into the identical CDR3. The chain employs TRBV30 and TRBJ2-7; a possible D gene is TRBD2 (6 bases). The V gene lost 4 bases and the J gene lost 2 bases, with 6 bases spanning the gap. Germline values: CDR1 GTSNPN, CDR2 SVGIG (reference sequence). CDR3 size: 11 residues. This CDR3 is CAWTGAYEQYF. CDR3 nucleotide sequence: TGTGCCTGGACGGGGGCCTACGAGCAGTACTTC.

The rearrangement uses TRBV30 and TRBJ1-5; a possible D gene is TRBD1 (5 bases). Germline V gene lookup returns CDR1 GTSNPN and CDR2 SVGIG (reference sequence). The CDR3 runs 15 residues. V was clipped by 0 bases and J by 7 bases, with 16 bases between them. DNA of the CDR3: TGTGCCTGGAGTGTACGGGGGGACCTACTACAGCCCCAGCATTTT. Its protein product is CAWSVRGDLLQPQHF.

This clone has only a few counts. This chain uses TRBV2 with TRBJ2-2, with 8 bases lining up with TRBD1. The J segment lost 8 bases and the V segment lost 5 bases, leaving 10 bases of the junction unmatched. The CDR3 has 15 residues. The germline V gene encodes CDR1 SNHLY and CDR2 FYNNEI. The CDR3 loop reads CASSKSGQGVGELFF. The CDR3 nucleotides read TGTGCCAGCAGTAAATCTGGACAGGGAGTTGGGGAGCTGTTTTTT.

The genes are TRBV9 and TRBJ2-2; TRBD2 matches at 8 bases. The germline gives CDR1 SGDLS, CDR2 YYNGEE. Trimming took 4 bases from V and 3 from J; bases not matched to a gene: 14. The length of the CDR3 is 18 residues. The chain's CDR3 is CASSPPLWVAGYTGELFF. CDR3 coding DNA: TGTGCCAGCAGCCCTCCTCTTTGGGTAGCGGGATACACCGGGGAGCTGTTTTTT.

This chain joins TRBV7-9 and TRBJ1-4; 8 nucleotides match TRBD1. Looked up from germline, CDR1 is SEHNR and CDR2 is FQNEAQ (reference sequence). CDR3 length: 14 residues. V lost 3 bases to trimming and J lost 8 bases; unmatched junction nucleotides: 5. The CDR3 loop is CASSFQGAWEKLFF. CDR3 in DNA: TGTGCCAGCAGCTTTCAGGGGGCTTGGGAAAAACTGTTTTTT.

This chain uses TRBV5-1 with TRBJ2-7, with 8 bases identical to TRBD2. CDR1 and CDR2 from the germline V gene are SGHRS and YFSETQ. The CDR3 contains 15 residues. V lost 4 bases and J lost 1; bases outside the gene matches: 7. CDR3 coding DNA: TGCGCCAGCAGCCAGACCGGGACTAGATCCTACGAGCAGTACTTC. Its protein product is CASSQTGTRSYEQYF.

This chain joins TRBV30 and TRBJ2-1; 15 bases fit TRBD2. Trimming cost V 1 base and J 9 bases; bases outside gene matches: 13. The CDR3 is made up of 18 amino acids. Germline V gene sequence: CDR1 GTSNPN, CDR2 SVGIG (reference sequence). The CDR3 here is CAWSATWTSGGALGEQFF. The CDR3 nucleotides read TGTGCCTGGAGTGCGACATGGACTAGCGGGGGGGCATTAGGTGAGCAGTTCTTC.

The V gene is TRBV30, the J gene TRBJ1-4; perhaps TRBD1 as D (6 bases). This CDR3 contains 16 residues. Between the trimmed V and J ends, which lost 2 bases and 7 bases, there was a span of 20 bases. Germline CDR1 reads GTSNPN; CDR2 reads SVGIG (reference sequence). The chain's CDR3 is CAWSRGVREGGEKLFF. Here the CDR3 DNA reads TGTGCCTGGAGTAGAGGGGTCCGGGAGGGGGGTGAAAAACTGTTTTTT.

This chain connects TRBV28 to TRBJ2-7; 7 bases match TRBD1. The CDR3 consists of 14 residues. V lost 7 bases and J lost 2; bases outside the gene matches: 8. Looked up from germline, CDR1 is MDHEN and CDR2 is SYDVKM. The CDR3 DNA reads TGTGCCAGCACCCCTAACAGGGGAACCTACGAGCAGTACTTC. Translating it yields CASTPNRGTYEQYF.

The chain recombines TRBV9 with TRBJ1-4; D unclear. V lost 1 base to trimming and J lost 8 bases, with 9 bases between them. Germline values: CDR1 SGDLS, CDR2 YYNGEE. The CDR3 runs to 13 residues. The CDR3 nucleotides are TGTGCCAGCAGCGTATATATCGGGGAAAAACTGTTTTTT. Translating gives CASSVYIGEKLFF.

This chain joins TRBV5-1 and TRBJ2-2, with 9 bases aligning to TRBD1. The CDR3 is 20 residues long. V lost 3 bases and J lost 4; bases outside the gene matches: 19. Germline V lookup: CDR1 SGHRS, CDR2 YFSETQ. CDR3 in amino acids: CASSYGPQNRGQGRTGELFF. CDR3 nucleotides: TGCGCCAGCAGCTATGGTCCTCAAAACCGAGGACAGGGGCGCACCGGGGAGCTGTTTTTT.

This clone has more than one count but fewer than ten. The chain's CDR3 is CASSVLTGGIETEAFF. For the CDR3, the DNA is TGTGCCAGCAGTGTATTAACAGGGGGCATTGAGACTGAAGCTTTCTTT. V and J are TRBV25-1 and TRBJ1-1; 9 bases map to TRBD1. With 4 bases clipped from V and 5 bases from J, the junction kept 11 bases outside the gene matches. Germline V gene lookup returns CDR1 MGHDK and CDR2 SYGVNS. The CDR3 covers 16 residues.

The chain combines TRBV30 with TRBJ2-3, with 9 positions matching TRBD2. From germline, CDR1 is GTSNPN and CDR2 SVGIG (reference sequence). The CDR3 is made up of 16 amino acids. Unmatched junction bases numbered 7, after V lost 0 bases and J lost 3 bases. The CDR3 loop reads CAWSVRSGSRTDTQYF. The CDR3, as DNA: TGTGCCTGGAGTGTCCGTAGCGGGAGTAGAACAGATACGCAGTATTTT.

DNA of the CDR3: TGTGCCAGCAGCTTAACAGGGGCGGACACCGGGGAGCTGTTTTTT. Amino acids: CASSLTGADTGELFF. The rearrangement links TRBV7-6 to TRBJ2-2; 7 bases match TRBD1. The ends lost 2 bases at V and 3 bases at J; junction bases unmatched: 3. The CDR3 has 15 amino acids. Per germline, CDR1 SGHVS and CDR2 FNYEAQ.

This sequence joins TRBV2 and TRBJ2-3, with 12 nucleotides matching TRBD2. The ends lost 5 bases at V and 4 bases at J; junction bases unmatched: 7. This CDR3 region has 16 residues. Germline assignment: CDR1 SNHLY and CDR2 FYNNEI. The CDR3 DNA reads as TGTGCCAGCAGTCTAGCGGGAGGGCCCCTGCCAGATACGCAGTATTTT. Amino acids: CASSLAGGPLPDTQYF.

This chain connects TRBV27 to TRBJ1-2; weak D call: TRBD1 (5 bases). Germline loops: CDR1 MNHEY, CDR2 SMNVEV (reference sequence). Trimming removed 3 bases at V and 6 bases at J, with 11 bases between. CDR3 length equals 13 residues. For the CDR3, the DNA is TGTGCCAGCAGTTTCTCGGGGGACGATGGCTACACCTTC. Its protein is CASSFSGDDGYTF.

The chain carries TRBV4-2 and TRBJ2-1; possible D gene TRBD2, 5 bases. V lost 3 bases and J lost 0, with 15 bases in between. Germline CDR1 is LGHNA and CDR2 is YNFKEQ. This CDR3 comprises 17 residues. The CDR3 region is CASSQQILAVSYNEQFF. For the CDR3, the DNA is TGTGCCAGCAGCCAGCAGATCCTAGCTGTCTCCTACAATGAGCAGTTCTTC.

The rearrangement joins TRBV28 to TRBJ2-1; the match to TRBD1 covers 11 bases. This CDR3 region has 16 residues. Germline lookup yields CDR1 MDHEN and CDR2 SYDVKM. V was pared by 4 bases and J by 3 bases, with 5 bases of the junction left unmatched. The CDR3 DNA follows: TGTGCCAGCAGTTCTACCGGGACAGGGGGCTACAATGAGCAGTTCTTC. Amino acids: CASSSTGTGGYNEQFF.

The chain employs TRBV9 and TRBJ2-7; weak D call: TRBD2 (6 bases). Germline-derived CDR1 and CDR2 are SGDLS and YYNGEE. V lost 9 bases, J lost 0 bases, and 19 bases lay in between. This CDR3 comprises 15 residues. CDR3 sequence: CATLLPGLRSYEQYF. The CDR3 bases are TGTGCCACCCTCCTTCCGGGACTCCGCTCCTACGAGCAGTACTTC.

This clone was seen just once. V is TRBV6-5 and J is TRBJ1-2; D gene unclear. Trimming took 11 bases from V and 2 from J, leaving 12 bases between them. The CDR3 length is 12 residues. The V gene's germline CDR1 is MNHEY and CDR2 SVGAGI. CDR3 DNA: TGTGCCTCATTCTCAGGAAACTATGGCTACACCTTC. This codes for CASFSGNYGYTF.

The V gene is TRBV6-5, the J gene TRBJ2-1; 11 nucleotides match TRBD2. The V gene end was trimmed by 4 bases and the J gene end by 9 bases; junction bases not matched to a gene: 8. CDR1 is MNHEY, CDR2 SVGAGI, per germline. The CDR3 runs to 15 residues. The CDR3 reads CASSFLAGGRSEQFF. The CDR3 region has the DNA TGTGCCAGCAGTTTCCTAGCGGGGGGCCGGAGTGAGCAGTTCTTC.

The CDR3 DNA sequence: TGTGCCAGCAGTCCCCCGAGCTCCTACAATGAGCAGTTCTTC. It encodes CASSPPSSYNEQFF. This chain connects TRBV28 to TRBJ2-1, with no clear D. Looked up from germline, CDR1 is MDHEN and CDR2 is SYDVKM. Trimming removed 5 bases from V and 0 bases from J, with 8 bases in between. The CDR3 has 14 amino acids. Variable domain in full (rest from reference TRBV28 and TRBJ2-1): DVKVTQSSRYLVKRTGEKVFLECVQDMDHENMFWYRQDPGLGLRLIYFSYDVKMKEKGDIPEGYSVSREKKERFSLILESASTNQTSMYLCASSPPSSYNEQFFGPGTRLTVL.

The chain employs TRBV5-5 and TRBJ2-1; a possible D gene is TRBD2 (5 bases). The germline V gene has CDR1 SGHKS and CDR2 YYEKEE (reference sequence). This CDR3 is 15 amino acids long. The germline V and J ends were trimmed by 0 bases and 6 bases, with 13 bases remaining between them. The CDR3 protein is CASSLAASLPNEQFF. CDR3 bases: TGTGCCAGCAGCTTGGCTGCTAGCCTCCCCAATGAGCAGTTCTTC.